The clone carrying this T cell receptor (beta chain) was seen more than once but under ten times. Its antigen is unknown. The data belong to a study of response to subunit inactivated influenza vaccine. Whole-study findings and limits: A suggestion made by the authors is that each seasonal influenza vaccination recruits few new T cells.

TCRdb reprocessed the RT-PCR reads via MiXCR and lists one record per CDR3 protein. In the table there are hundreds of thousands of distinct CDR3 sequences, around 11% of which are singletons. CDR1 and CDR2 (germline): SEHNR, FQNEAQ (reference sequence). The J segment lost 3 bases and the V segment lost 4 bases, leaving 4 bases of the junction unmatched. The CDR3 length is 15 residues. These same data were also listed under a study on T cells expressing NK-cell markers. In that study: As the method of synthesis, 5'RACE template switching with UMIs yielded TCR beta cDNA. Of eight sequenced donors, seven were HCMV-seropositive and one HCMV-seronegative. Several donors had dominant NKG2C+ clonotypes that comprised roughly 1.0-8% of their CD8+ T cells.

The gene calls are TRBV7-9 and TRBJ2-7, with TRBD1 identical over 12 bases. This specimen was PBMCs from blood, taken on the day of vaccination. This clonotype originated in a man aged 45-60 years who received an inactivated influenza vaccine. The CDR3 region has the DNA TGTGCCAGCAGCTCGGGACAGGGGGCTATCTACGAGCAGTACTTC. It is translated as CASSSGQGAIYEQYF.